The clone carrying this T cell receptor beta chain was observed a few times. Its antigen is currently unknown. This entry is derived from a study of cytotoxic CD8 clonotypes in ibrutinib-treated CLL. Across the whole study: There were roughly 12 relapsed/refractory patients and around 15 treatment-naive patients, and fewer than 18 were IGHV unmutated.

Overall study results and limits: Against age-matched healthy donors, baseline clonality ran higher and tracked circulating CD8+ T-cell counts. Contraction or stability on treatment was seen for public clonotypes, which were uncommon.

Some clones are missing from TCRdb's copy, which holds only in-frame ones; the method was immunoSEQ multiplex PCR. Among over 120,000 clones, about 80% were seen once, and the ten largest hold about 5%. Germline V CDR1 and CDR2: ENHRY, SYGVKD. Trimming cost V 3 bases and J 3 bases, with 18 bases left between them. CDR3 length equals 17 residues. This receptor was taken from a human donor with chronic lymphocytic leukemia. The chain links TRBV10-3 to TRBJ2-1, with D hard to call. The sample in question was PBMCs, obtained after 24 months of ibrutinib treatment. The CDR3 spells CAISDSGATTGYNEQFF. Written as DNA, the CDR3 is TGTGCCATCAGTGATTCCGGCGCCACGACCGGCTACAATGAGCAGTTCTTC.